This T cell receptor (beta chain) was captured by sequencing in a study of blood T cell repertoires in COVID-19. Study-wide background: Samples representing acute and convalescent COVID-19 were sourced from the United States, Italy and Spain.

This clone was seen a single time. This table comes from immunoSEQ multiplex PCR, and its TCRdb copy is limited to in-frame clones, with some not included. Of around 200,000 clones detected, 70% to 90% appear once; the ten largest clones hold less than 3%. Germline V CDR1 and CDR2: KGHSH, LQKENI. The CDR3 spans 15 residues. V lost 3 bases, J lost 5 bases, and 3 bases stayed unmatched. Sequences were obtained from peripheral blood. The chain employs TRBV18 and TRBJ2-5, with 13 bases lining up with TRBD2. This receptor was taken from a man aged 35 to 55 with active or convalescent COVID-19. The CDR3, as DNA: TGTGCCAGCTCACCCACGACTAGCGGGGGGGAGACCCAGTACTTC. This translates into CASSPTTSGGETQYF.